This T cell receptor (beta chain) is from a study of T cell responses to AZD1222 COVID-19 vaccine. Study details: Pooling of second doses given at about 4 or about 12 weeks was done.

Details on this clone: Antigen: not known.

Study observations and caveats: Spike-specific TCR breadth and depth grew following two AZD1222 doses. Dominant CD4 TCR responses targeted spike regions 160-218 and 743-854. Donors were chiefly white British, with a greater number of females, and clonal diversity was perhaps underestimated.

Assay used: immunoSEQ multiplex PCR; TCRdb lists only in-frame clones, some missing. The table includes about 150,000 clones, about 89% detected once. This CDR3 contains 13 residues. Trimming shortened V by 3 bases and J by 9 bases, and 14 bases separated the two germline ends. The chain recombines TRBV12-3 or TRBV12-4 with TRBJ2-5; the D gene is possibly TRBD1 (7 bases). The sequencing here drew on peripheral blood, taken on day 0 of AZD1222 vaccination. The TCR originated in an adult in good health. CDR3 bases: TGTGCCAGCAGTTTTAGGGGGCGCGGGGCCCAGTACTTC. It is translated as CASSFRGRGAQYF.